Included here is one T cell receptor beta chain sequence, with context. This clone occurred a few times. Its cognate antigen has yet to be identified. No quality values exist for individual bases; no much larger clone is one base distant. Including cysteine and phenylalanine, the CDR3 has 12 amino acids. Only the CDR3 DNA stays, 36 bases, in frame from base 1. V gives up 4 bases and J gives up 11 bases, and the segment between their germline ends measures 15 bases. The germline V gene encodes CDR1 SGHKS and CDR2 YYEKEE (reference sequence). TCRbeta CDR3 regions were amplified from genomic DNA by means of the immunoSEQ Assay, a bias-controlled multiplex PCR. The authors processed their data as follows. Nucleated cell counts per sample were estimated from amplification of reference gene primers within the assay. To quantify the absolute abundance of each unique TCRbeta CDR3 rearrangement, sequence reads were collapsed and filtered. For each sample, productive Simpson clonality was calculated as the square root of Simpson's diversity index across productive rearrangements. The immuneACCESS repertoire file appears here via TCRdb, limited to in-frame rearrangements. These files lack a portion of the clones; in checked studies, under half of the deficit traces to unresolved V genes, and the cause of the others is not known. V, J and clone size reflect that table, while D and trimming were determined from the DNA. This sample gives some 230,000 clones in total; about 86% of them show up just once. About 1.3% of the sample is taken by the ten largest.

The data were taken from a study of blood T cell repertoires in COVID-19 (dated by TCRdb to the early 2020s). At the level of the whole study: Samples covering the acute and convalescent phases of COVID-19 were provided by collaborators in the United States, Italy and Spain. The material from the prospective study consisted of cDNA or gDNA derived from T cells, B-cell-depleted T cells, or PBMCs. The dataset comprised deeply sampled blood TCRbeta repertoires from subjects exposed to, actively infected with, or recovered from COVID-19. The repertoires were released in a freely available public database intended as a resource for research on the immune response to SARS-CoV-2. Samples came from the ongoing ImmuneRACE study (first 160 participants) plus 1,254 subjects from 6 global collaborators. A de-identified subject ID, COVID-19 status, age in years and sex were almost always included in the sample metadata. Where available, HLA class I and class II types were obtained from metadata supplied by the sample provider rather than from assay-based typing.

The research as a whole found: Clinical and demographic metadata were provided uncurated, with the amount varying by source and participant.

Participants in the prospective study were enrolled through a virtual design, were aged about 18 to 89 years, and lived in roughly 26 United States geographic areas. To assign participants to cohorts, the prospective study relied on clinical history that participants themselves reported in a screening survey and a study questionnaire. Mobile phlebotomists in the prospective study collected whole blood, serum and a nasopharyngeal or oropharyngeal swab from every participant. Over a roughly two-month period, participants in the prospective study had the option of providing additional blood draws and questionnaires. Prospective study blood samples were shipped either frozen or at room temperature before DNA extraction.

This sequence originates from a woman in her thirties or forties with acute COVID-19. Sequencing input: PBMCs or T cells enriched from blood (not recorded which). The chain joins TRBV5-5 to TRBJ1-1, with a weak D call of TRBD1 (6 bases match). The nucleotide sequence is given as TGTGCCAGCAGCCTAGCGGGGGGCGCGGCTTTCTTT. This yields the protein CASSLAGGAAFF.